These 8 T cell receptor beta chains share one sample of origin, sequenced in a study of beta chain features in type 1 diabetes. The antigens for these receptors are not known. General study findings and limits: Moderately but significantly shorter TCRB CDR3s were found in Type 1 diabetes patients in all four CD4+ subsets.

The authors reverse transcribed all of the isolated RNA, so sequencing captured expressed TCRB transcripts. Sequencing was performed with immunoSEQ multiplex PCR; in TCRdb, only in-frame clones are kept and a portion is missing. The table records some 660,000 clones, roughly 13% of them present only once. The sample was naive CD4+ T cells from blood. Source of these receptors: a man between 18 and 29 years old with type 1 diabetes.

This clone was counted between two and nine times. V gene TRBV30 combines with J gene TRBJ1-2; D gene ambiguous. Trimming removed 2 bases from V and 1 base from J, with 5 bases in between. In germline, CDR1 is GTSNPN, CDR2 SVGIG (reference sequence). This CDR3 is 12 amino acids long. The CDR3: CAWSIHNYGYTF. The CDR3 DNA sequence: TGTGCCTGGAGTATCCATAACTATGGCTACACCTTC.

Only a few counts were recorded for this clone. The chain combines TRBV30 with TRBJ2-5; 9 bases map to TRBD2. Germline CDR1 and CDR2: GTSNPN and SVGIG (reference sequence). The V gene end was trimmed by 0 bases and the J gene end by 4 bases; junction bases not matched to a gene: 12. There are 17 residues in the CDR3. The CDR3 here is CAWSVGHAGGPSETQYF. The CDR3 DNA is TGTGCCTGGAGTGTAGGGCATGCGGGAGGGCCCTCAGAGACCCAGTACTTC.

V and J are TRBV6-5 and TRBJ2-1; 8 nucleotides agree with TRBD1. Germline lookup yields CDR1 MNHEY and CDR2 SVGAGI. The CDR3 has 16 residues. The J segment lost 8 bases and the V segment lost 0 bases, leaving 9 bases of the junction unmatched. CDR3 sequence reads: CASSYSGGQGVYEQFF. The CDR3 nucleotides read TGTGCCAGCAGTTACTCAGGCGGACAGGGAGTCTATGAGCAGTTCTTC.

The chain uses TRBV9 and TRBJ2-3; D uncertain. Per the germline V gene, CDR1 is SGDLS and CDR2 is YYNGEE. V lost 0 bases and J lost 0, with 11 bases in between. This CDR3 spans 16 amino acids. CDR3 residues: CASSVAPHLSTDTQYF. CDR3 nucleotides: TGTGCCAGCAGCGTAGCTCCACACCTTAGCACAGATACGCAGTATTTT. Filled out from reference TRBV9 and TRBJ2-3, the complete variable domain reads DSGVTQTPKHLITATGQRVTLRCSPRSGDLSVYWYQQSLDQGLQFLIQYYNGEERAKGNILERFSAQQFPDLHSELNLSSLELGDSALYFCASSVAPHLSTDTQYFGPGTRLTVL.

The chain combines TRBV4-2 with TRBJ2-4, with D hard to call. The V end lost 2 bases, the J end lost 5 bases, and 13 bases lay between the germline ends. The CDR3 is 15 residues long. CDR1 is LGHNA and CDR2 is YNFKEQ in the germline V gene. CDR3 bases: TGTGCCAGCAGCCAAACAAGCACCCCCGAAAACATTCAGTACTTC. This sequence encodes CASSQTSTPENIQYF.

This clone was seen more than once but under ten times. The chain employs TRBV4-3 and TRBJ2-5; 8 bases match TRBD1. The CDR3 contains 16 residues. The germline V gene encodes CDR1 LGHNA and CDR2 YSLEER. With 0 bases clipped from V and 2 bases from J, the junction kept 5 bases outside the gene matches. The CDR3 sequence is CASSQDGRGLQETQYF. The CDR3, as DNA: TGCGCCAGCAGCCAAGATGGCAGGGGGCTTCAAGAGACCCAGTACTTC.

V is TRBV6-5 and J is TRBJ2-1; the D is unclear. Trimming pared 10 bases from V and 6 bases from J, leaving 22 bases between. The CDR3 contains 15 residues. CDR1 is MNHEY and CDR2 is SVGAGI in the germline V gene. As DNA, the CDR3 is TGTGCCACCCTGGCGGCCCTCTCCCCCCGCAATGAGCAGTTCTTC. Protein sequence: CATLAALSPRNEQFF.

This clone was detected only a few times. The chain is built from TRBV30 and TRBJ1-2; a possible D gene is TRBD1 (5 bases). The germline V gene encodes CDR1 GTSNPN and CDR2 SVGIG (reference sequence). The CDR3 consists of 14 residues. The germline V and J ends were trimmed by 1 base and 3 bases, with 12 bases remaining between them. The DNA for the CDR3 is TGTGCCTGGAGTGCTTCGACAGACTACTATGGCTACACCTTC. Encoded protein: CAWSASTDYYGYTF.